This TCR beta chain is drawn from a study of shared clonotypes between healthy human individuals. The table came from immunoSEQ multiplex PCR; TCRdb's copy has only in-frame clones and leaves some out. The table records about 2 million clones, about 95% of them present only once. Germline V gene lookup returns CDR1 SGHVS and CDR2 FQNEAQ. V shed 4 bases and J shed 2 bases, with 7 bases lying between them. The CDR3 extends over 13 amino acids. CD45RO-negative CD8 cells positively selected for CCR7 made up the naive population, which excluded terminally differentiated effector memory CD45RA+ cells. The sample holds one count of this clone.

The chain carries TRBV7-8 and TRBJ2-3; D unresolved. The sequencing sample was made of naive CD8+ T cells sorted from blood. This receptor was obtained from a man younger than 35 in good health. The CDR3 region is CASSSIFTDTQYF. In DNA form, the CDR3 reads TGTGCCAGCAGCTCCATATTCACAGATACGCAGTATTTT. The full variable domain, rest sourced from reference TRBV7-8 and TRBJ2-3, is GAGVSQSPRYKVAKRGQDVALRCDPISGHVSLFWYQQALGQGPEFLTYFQNEAQLDKSGLPSDRFFAERPEGSVSTLKIQRTQQEDSAVYLCASSSIFTDTQYFGPGTRLTVL.